These 2 T cell receptor beta chains came from one sample sequenced in a study of shared clonotypes between healthy human individuals. Some clones are missing from TCRdb's copy, which holds only in-frame ones; the method was immunoSEQ multiplex PCR. The repertoire has over a million clones, 78% of them found once; the top ten carry roughly 0.65%. The source material was memory CD4+ T cells from PBMCs. Subset: CD45RA-negative fraction. These TCRs come from a man younger than 30 in good health. Some clones in this sample may be carry-over from other donors' samples.

The chain carries TRBV9 and TRBJ2-7; D may match TRBD1 or TRBD2 (5 bases each). V was cut by 0 bases and J by 0 bases, with 13 bases left in between. The CDR3 length is 16 residues. The V gene's germline CDR1 is SGDLS and CDR2 YYNGEE. CDR3: CASSVGGAGSSYEQYF. Here the CDR3 DNA reads TGTGCCAGCAGCGTAGGTGGGGCAGGGAGCTCCTACGAGCAGTACTTC.

This clone has just one count. The J gene is TRBJ2-1, the V gene TRBV4-1; D is perhaps TRBD2 (5 bases). CDR3 length: 16 residues. V was pared by 1 base and J by 0 bases, with 10 bases between. CDR1 and CDR2 (germline): MGHRA, YSYEKL. CDR3 DNA: TGCGCCAGCAGCCAAGTAGGGCGGGCCTCCTACAATGAGCAGTTCTTC. This translates into CASSQVGRASYNEQFF.